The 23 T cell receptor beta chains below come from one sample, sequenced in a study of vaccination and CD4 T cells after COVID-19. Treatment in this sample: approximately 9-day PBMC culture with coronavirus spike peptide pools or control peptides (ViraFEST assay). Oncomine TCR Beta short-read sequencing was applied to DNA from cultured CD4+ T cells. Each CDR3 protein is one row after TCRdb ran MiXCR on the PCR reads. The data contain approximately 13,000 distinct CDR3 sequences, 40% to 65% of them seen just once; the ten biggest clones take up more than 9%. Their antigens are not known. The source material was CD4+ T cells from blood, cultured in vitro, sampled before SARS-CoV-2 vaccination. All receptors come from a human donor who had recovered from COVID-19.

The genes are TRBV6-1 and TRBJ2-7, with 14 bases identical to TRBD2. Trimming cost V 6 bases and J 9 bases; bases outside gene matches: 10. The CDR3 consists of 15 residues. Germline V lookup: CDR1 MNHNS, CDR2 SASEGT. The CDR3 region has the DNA TGTGCCAGCAGCTCTCCCGGGACTAGCGGGAGAGGGCAGTACTTC. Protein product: CASSSPGTSGRGQYF.

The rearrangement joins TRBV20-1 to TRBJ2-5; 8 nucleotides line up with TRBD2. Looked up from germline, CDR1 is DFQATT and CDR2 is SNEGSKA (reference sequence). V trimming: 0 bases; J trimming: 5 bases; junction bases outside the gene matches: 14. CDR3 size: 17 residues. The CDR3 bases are TGCAGTGCTAGAGATCGGCAGCGGGGGCCCTATGGGGAGACCCAGTACTTC. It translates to CSARDRQRGPYGETQYF.

CDR3 sequence (DNA): TGTGCCAGCAGTTACTCTGGGAGCTCTGGAAACACCATATATTTT. Translating it yields CASSYSGSSGNTIYF. The chain links TRBV6-5 to TRBJ1-3; no firm D call. Trimming removed 0 bases at V and 0 bases at J, with 6 bases between. The CDR3 has 15 amino acids. CDR1 and CDR2 from the germline V gene are MNHEY and SVGAGI.

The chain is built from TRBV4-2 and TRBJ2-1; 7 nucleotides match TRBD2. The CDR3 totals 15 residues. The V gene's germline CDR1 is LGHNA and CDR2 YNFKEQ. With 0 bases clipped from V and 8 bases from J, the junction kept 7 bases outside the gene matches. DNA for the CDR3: TGTGCCAGCAGCCAAGATCTCGGGGGGTACTATGAGCAGTTCTTC. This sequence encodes CASSQDLGGYYEQFF.

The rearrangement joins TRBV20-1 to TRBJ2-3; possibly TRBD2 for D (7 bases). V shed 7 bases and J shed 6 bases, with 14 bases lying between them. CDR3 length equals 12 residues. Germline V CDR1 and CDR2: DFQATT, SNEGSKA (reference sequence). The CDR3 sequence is CSGGGPGDTQYF. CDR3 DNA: TGCAGTGGGGGGGGCCCTGGGGATACGCAGTATTTT.

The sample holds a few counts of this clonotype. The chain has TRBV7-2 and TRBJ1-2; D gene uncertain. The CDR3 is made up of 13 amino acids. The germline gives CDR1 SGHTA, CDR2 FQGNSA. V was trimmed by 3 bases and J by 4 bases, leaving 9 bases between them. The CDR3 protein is CASSFRRGYGYTF. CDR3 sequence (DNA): TGTGCCAGCAGCTTTCGACGGGGCTATGGCTACACCTTC. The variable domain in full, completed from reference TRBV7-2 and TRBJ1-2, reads GAGVSQSPSNKVTEKGKDVELRCDPISGHTALYWYRQSLGQGLEFLIYFQGNSAPDKSGLPSDRFSAERTGGSVSTLTIQRTQQEDSAVYLCASSFRRGYGYTFGSGTRLTVV.

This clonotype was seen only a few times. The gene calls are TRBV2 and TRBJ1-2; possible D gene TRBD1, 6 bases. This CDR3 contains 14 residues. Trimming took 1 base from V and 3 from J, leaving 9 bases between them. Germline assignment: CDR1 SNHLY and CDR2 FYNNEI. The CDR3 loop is CASSEGTAYYGYTF. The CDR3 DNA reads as TGTGCCAGCAGTGAAGGGACAGCTTACTATGGCTACACCTTC.

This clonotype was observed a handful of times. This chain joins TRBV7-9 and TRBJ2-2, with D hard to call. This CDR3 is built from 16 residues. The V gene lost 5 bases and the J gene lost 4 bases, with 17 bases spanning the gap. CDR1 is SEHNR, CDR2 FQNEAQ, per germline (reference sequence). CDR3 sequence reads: CASSTDAPRGTGELFF. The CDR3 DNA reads TGTGCCAGCAGCACGGACGCGCCGCGTGGCACCGGGGAGCTGTTTTTT.

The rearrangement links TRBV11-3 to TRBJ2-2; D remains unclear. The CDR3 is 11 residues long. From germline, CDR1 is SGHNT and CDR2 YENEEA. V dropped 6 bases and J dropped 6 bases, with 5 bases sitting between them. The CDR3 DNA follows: TGTGCCAGCAGGGGATCCGGGGAGCTGTTTTTT. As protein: CASRGSGELFF. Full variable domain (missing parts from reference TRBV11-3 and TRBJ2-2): EAGVVQSPRYKIIEKKQPVAFWCNPISGHNTLYWYLQNLGQGPELLIRYENEEAVDDSQLPKDRFSAERLKGVDSTLKIQPAELGDSAVYLCASRGSGELFFGEGSRLTVL.

The CDR3 protein is CASRKWDSSNYGYTF. DNA of the CDR3: TGTGCCAGTAGGAAATGGGACAGTTCTAACTATGGCTACACCTTC. The chain links TRBV19 to TRBJ1-2; the match to TRBD1 covers 7 bases. This CDR3 spans 15 amino acids. With 6 bases clipped from V and 0 bases from J, the junction kept 7 bases outside the gene matches. CDR1 is LNHDA, CDR2 SQIVND, per germline (reference sequence).

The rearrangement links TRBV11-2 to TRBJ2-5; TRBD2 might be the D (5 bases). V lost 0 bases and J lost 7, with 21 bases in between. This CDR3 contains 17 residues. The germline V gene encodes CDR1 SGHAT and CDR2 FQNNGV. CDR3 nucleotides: TGTGCCAGCAGCTTAGAAGGAGCGGTCCCCCCGGCTGGGACCCAGTACTTC. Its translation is CASSLEGAVPPAGTQYF.

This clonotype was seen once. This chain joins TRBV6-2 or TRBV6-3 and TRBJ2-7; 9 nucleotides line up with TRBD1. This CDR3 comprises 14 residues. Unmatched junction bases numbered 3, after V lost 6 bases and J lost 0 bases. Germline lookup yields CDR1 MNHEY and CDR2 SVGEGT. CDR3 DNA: TGTGCCAGCAGGGGGGGACAGGGCTCCTACGAGCAGTACTTC. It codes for CASRGGQGSYEQYF.

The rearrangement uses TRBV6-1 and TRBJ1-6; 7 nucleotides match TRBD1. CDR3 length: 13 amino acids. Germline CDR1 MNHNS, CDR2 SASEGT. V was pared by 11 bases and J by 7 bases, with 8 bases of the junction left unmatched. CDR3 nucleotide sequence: TGTGCCGCCAGGGGGGTCAGGAATTCACCCCTCCACTTT. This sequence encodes CAARGVRNSPLHF.

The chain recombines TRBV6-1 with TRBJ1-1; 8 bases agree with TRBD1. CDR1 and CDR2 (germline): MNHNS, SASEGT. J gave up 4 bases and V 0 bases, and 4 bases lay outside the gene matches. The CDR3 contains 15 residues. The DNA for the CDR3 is TGTGCCAGCAGTGAAGCACGCACAGGGGGCACTGAAGCTTTCTTT. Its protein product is CASSEARTGGTEAFF.

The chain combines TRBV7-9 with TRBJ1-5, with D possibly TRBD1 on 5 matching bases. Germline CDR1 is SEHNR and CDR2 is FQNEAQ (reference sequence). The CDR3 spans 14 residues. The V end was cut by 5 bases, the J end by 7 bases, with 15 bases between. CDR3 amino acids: CASSMQGSSQPQHF. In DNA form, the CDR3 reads TGTGCCAGCAGCATGCAGGGCTCGAGCCAGCCCCAGCATTTT.

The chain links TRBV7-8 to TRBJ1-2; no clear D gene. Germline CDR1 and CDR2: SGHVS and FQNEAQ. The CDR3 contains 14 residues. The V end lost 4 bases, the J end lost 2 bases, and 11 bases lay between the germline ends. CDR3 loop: CASSSRTGNYGYTF. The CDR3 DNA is TGTGCCAGCAGCTCCAGGACGGGAAACTATGGCTACACCTTC.

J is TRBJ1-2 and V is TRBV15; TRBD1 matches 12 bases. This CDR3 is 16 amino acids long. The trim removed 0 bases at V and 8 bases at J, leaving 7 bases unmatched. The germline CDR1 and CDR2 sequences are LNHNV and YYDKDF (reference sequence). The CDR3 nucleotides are TGTGCCACCAGCAGAGAGGGGACAGGGGGCTTGGGGGGCTACACCTTC. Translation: CATSREGTGGLGGYTF.

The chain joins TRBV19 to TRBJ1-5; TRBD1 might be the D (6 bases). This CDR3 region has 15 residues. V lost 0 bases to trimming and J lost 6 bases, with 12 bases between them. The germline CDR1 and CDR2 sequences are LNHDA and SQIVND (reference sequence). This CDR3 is CASSIEGGSRQPQHF. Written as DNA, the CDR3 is TGTGCCAGTAGTATAGAGGGGGGCTCGCGTCAGCCCCAGCATTTT.

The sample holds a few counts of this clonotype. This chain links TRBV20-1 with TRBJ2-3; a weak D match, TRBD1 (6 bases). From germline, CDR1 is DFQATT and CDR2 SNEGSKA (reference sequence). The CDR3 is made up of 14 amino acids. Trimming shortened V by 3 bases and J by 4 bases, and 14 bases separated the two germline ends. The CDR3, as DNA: TGCAGTGCTAGTTCCAGGGGAATATCAGATACGCAGTATTTT. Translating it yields CSASSRGISDTQYF.

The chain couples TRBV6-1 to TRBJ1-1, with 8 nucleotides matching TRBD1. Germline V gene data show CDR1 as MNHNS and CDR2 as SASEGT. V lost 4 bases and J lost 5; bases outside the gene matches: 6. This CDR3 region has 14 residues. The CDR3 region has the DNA TGTGCCAGCAGTGCGGCAGGGGGCGAAACTGAAGCTTTCTTT. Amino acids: CASSAAGGETEAFF.

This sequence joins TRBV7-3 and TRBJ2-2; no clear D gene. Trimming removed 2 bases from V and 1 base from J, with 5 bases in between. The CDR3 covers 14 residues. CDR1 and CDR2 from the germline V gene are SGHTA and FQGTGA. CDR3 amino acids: CASSLSENTGELFF. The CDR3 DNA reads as TGTGCCAGCAGCTTATCAGAGAACACCGGGGAGCTGTTTTTT.

The CDR3 DNA reads TGTGCCAGCAGCACTACCCACAGGGACCAAGAGACCCAGTACTTC. The encoded protein is CASSTTHRDQETQYF. The rearrangement uses TRBV21-1 and TRBJ2-5; the table's D gene call, TRBD1, was not cross checked with the DNA. TRBV21-1 is recorded as a pseudogene. This CDR3 region has 15 residues.

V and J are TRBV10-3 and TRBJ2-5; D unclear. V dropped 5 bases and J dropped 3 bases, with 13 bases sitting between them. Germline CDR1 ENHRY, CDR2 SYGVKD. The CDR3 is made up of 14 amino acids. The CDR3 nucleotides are TGTGCCATCAGTCTGACGGGTATTGAAGAGACCCAGTACTTC. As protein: CAISLTGIEETQYF.